Listed here is a single TCR beta chain. The antigen remains undetermined. Three rounds of nested PCR, following a modified ARM-PCR protocol, produced the TCRbeta library. TCRdb reprocessed the multiplex PCR reads with MiXCR, giving one entry per CDR3 protein. This sample has around 120,000 distinct CDR3 sequences; 66% occur once, and the top ten carry 10% to 15%. This sample was included in a study of tumor and adjacent non-tumor tissue in lung cancer. About the study: Patients comprised approximately eleven adenocarcinoma, a couple of squamous cell carcinoma and 1 small cell lung cancer. Each sample yielded some 4 million productive TCRbeta reads on average.

The template was RNA from unsorted bulk tissue. Donors were chemotherapy-naive, newly diagnosed lung cancer surgical patients in China, August–late 2014. The ends lost 7 bases at V and 5 bases at J; junction bases unmatched: 12. The CDR3 is 14 residues long. CDR1 is DFQATT and CDR2 is SNEGSKA in the germline V gene (reference sequence). Study-wide findings and caveats: In normal lung, the top 100 clones were significantly more dominant than in tumor.

What was sequenced was lung tumor tissue. This receptor was identified in a man aged 30 to 45 with non-small cell lung cancer. V and J are TRBV20-1 and TRBJ2-5, with 8 nucleotides matching TRBD1. The CDR3 region has the DNA TGCAGTGTTCTGGCCCGGGACAGGCAGGAGACCCAGTACTTC. Its protein is CSVLARDRQETQYF.